This TCR beta chain is drawn from a study of blood T cell repertoires in COVID-19. Turning to the study itself: Donors in the United States, Italy and Spain gave samples during acute or convalescent COVID-19. T cells, B-cell-depleted T cells, or PBMCs provided the cDNA or gDNA that served as material.

Germline lookup yields CDR1 DFQATT and CDR2 SNEGSKA (reference sequence). The CDR3 extends over 14 amino acids. The V end was cut by 3 bases, the J end by 1 base, with 12 bases between. Authors' processing steps: Scientists estimated how many nucleated cells there were by amplifying reference gene primers. Assay used: immunoSEQ multiplex PCR; TCRdb lists only in-frame clones, some missing. D and trimming come from the DNA, and the V and J calls and clone size come from that table. Among under 250,000 clones listed, 70% to 90% were seen once. This TCR came from a man of 80 years or more with acute or convalescent COVID-19. V usage is TRBV20-1 and J usage is TRBJ1-2; D call uncertain. The sequencing sample was made of peripheral blood. In DNA form, the CDR3 reads TGCAGTGCTAGTCCCTCAGGCCGTAACTATGGCTACACCTTC. It specifies CSASPSGRNYGYTF.